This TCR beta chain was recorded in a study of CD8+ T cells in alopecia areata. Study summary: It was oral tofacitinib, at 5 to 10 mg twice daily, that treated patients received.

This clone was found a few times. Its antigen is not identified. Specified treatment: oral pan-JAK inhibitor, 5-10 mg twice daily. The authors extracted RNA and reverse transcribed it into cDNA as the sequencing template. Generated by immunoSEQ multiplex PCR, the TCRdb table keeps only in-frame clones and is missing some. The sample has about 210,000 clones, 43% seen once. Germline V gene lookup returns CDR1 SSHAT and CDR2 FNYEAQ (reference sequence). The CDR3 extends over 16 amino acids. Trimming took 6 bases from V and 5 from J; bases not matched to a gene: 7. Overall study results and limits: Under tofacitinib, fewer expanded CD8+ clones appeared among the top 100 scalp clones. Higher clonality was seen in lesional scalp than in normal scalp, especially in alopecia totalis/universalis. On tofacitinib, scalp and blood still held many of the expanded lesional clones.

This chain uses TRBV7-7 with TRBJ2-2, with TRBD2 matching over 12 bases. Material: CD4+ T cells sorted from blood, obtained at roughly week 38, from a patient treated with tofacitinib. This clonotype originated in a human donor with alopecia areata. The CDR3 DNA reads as TGTGCCAGCAGTTGGGGCGGACTAGCGGGAACCGGGGAGCTGTTTTTT. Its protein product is CASSWGGLAGTGELFF.